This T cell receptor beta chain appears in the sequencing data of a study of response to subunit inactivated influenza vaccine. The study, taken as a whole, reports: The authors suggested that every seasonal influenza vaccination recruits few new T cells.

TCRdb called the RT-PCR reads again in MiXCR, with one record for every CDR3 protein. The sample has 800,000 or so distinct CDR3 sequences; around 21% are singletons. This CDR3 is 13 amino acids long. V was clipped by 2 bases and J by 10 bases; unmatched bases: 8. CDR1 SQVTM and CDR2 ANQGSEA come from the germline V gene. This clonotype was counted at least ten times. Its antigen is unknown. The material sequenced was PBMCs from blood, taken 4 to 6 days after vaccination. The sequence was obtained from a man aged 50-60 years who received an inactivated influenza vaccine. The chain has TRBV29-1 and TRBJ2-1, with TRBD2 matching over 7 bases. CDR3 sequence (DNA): TGCAGCGTTGAAAGGCGGCTAGCGGTCGAGCAGTTCTTC. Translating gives CSVERRLAVEQFF.